This TCR beta chain was observed in a study of T cell repertoires in ileal Crohn's disease. Study in general: Median disease duration was approximately eight years; 35% to 45% smoked at surgery. All patients had surgery for stricturing (approximately 60%) or penetrating (39%) disease. Postoperative therapy was given to about half: 11 thiopurines, roughly 20 anti-TNF agents. Regarding the study as a whole: Active smokers at surgery had more clonal expansions than non-smokers.

This table comes from immunoSEQ multiplex PCR, and its TCRdb copy is limited to in-frame clones, with some not included. The top ten hold 5.5% to 6.5% of the sample, which has approximately 29,000 clones, about 81% seen once. As for this clone: Antigen: not known. One junction end disagrees with the germline gene, perhaps due to a read error.

The TCR originated in an adult with Crohn's disease. The sample was ileal tissue.

The CDR3, as DNA: TGTGCTAGCAGCCTCGGACAGGGTTTGGGCGGGGAGCTGTTTTTT. Translated, it gives CASSLGQGLGGELFF. The chain combines TRBV7-7 with TRBJ2-2, with 8 bases fitting TRBD1. The CDR3 totals 15 residues. Germline V gives CDR1 SSHAT, CDR2 FNYEAQ (reference sequence). Complete variable domain (other parts from reference TRBV7-7 and TRBJ2-2): GAGVSQSPRYKVTKRGQDVTLRCDPISSHATLYWYQQALGQGPEFLTYFNYEAQPDKSGLPSDRFSAERPEGSISTLTIQRTEQRDSAMYRCASSLGQGLGGELFFGEGSRLTVL.